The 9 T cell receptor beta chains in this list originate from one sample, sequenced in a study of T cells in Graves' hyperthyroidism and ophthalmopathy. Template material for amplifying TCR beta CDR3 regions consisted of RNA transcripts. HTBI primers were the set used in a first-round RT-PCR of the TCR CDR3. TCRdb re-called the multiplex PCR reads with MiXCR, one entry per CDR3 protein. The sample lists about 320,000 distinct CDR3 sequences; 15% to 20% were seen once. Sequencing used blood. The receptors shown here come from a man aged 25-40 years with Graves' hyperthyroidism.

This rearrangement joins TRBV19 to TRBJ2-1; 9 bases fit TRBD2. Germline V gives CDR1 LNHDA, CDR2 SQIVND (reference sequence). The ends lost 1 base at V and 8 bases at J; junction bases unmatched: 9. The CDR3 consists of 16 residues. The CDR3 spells CASSIAASGNVDEQFF. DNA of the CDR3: TGTGCCAGTAGTATAGCGGCTAGCGGGAACGTGGATGAGCAGTTCTTC.

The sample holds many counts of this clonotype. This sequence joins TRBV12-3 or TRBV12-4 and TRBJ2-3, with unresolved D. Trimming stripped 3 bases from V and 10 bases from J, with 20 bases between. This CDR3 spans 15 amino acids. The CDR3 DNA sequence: TGTGCCAGCAGTTTCTATTCCCGGTTCCCGGTCGCGCAGTATTTT. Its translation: CASSFYSRFPVAQYF.

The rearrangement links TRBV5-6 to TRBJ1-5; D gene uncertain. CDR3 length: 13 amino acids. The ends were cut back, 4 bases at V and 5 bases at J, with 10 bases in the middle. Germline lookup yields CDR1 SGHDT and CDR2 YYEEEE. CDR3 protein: CASSRSPDQPQHF. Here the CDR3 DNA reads TGTGCCAGCAGCCGGAGCCCTGATCAGCCCCAGCATTTT.

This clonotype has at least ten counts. In nucleotides, the CDR3 is TGTGCCAGCAGTGATCTGGGACGTTCTAGCACAGATACGCAGTATTTT. Translating gives CASSDLGRSSTDTQYF. The chain links TRBV2 to TRBJ2-3; D might be TRBD1 or TRBD2, each matching 5 bases. V shed 3 bases and J shed 0 bases, with 13 bases lying between them. From germline, CDR1 is SNHLY and CDR2 FYNNEI. The CDR3 has 16 amino acids.

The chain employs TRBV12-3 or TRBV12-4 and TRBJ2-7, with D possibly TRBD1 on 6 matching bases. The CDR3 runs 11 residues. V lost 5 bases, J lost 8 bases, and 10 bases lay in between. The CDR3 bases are TGTGCCAGCAGTCCCACAGGGAAGCAGTACTTC. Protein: CASSPTGKQYF.

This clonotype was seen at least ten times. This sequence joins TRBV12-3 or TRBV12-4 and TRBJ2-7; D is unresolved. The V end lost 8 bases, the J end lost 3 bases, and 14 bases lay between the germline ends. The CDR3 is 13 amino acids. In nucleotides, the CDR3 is TGTGCCAGCTCCACGACTGAATACTACGAGCAGTACTTC. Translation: CASSTTEYYEQYF.

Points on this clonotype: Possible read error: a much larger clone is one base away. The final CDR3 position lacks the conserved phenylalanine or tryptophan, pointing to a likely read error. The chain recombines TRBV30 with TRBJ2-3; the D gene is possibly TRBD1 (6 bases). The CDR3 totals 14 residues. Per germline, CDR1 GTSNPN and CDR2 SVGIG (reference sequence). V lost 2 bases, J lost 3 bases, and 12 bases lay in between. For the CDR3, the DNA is TGTGCCTGGAGTAGAACTAGGGGGACAGATACGCAGTATTCT. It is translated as CAWSRTRGTDTQYS.

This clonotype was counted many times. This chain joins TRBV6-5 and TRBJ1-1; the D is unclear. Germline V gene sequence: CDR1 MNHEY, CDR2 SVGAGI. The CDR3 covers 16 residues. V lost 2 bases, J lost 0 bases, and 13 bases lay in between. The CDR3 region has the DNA TGTGCCAGCAGTTACGGAGGCGGAAAGATGAACACTGAAGCTTTCTTT. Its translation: CASSYGGGKMNTEAFF.

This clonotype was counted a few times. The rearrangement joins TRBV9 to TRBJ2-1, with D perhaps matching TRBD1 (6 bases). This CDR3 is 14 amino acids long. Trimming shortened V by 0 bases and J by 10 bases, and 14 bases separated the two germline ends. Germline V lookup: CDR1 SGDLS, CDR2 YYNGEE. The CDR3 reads CASSVGGDRREQFF. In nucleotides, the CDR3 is TGTGCCAGCAGCGTAGGTGGAGACAGGCGGGAGCAGTTCTTC. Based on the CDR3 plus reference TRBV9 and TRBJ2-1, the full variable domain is DSGVTQTPKHLITATGQRVTLRCSPRSGDLSVYWYQQSLDQGLQFLIQYYNGEERAKGNILERFSAQQFPDLHSELNLSSLELGDSALYFCASSVGGDRREQFFGPGTRLTVL.